The present TCR beta chain was sequenced within a study of blood T cell repertoires in COVID-19. Original methodology: Estimates of nucleated cell counts were drawn from the amplification of reference gene primers. TCRdb's table, derived via immunoSEQ multiplex PCR, lists solely in-frame clones and lacks some. V, J and clone size derive from that table, while D and trimming were established from the DNA sequence. The sample carries about 87,000 clones, around 85% recorded once. This CDR3 has 15 residues. Trimming removed 5 bases from V and 4 bases from J, with 17 bases in between. The germline V gene encodes CDR1 LNHDA and CDR2 SQIVND (reference sequence).

This receptor was identified in a woman over 75 with COVID-19, enrolled during active disease. The sample taken for sequencing was peripheral blood. The chain employs TRBV19 and TRBJ2-5; tentative D call: TRBD1 (5 bases). The CDR3 bases are TGTGCCAGTAGTGCAGCAGGGTGGAAAGGAGAGACCCAGTACTTC. Its translation: CASSAAGWKGETQYF.